What follows are 17 T cell receptor beta chains derived from one specimen sequenced in a study of blood T cell repertoires in COVID-19. The repertoire was sequenced with immunoSEQ multiplex PCR; TCRdb's copy has only in-frame clones and lacks some. The profile shows roughly 260,000 clones, approximately 90% of them singletons. Sample: PBMCs or T cells enriched from blood (not recorded which). These receptors were taken from a woman aged 30 to 39 with acute COVID-19.

CDR3 nucleotide sequence: TGTGCCAGTAGTATAGACTTACAGGGGGCCTACTATGGCTACACCTTC. Translation: CASSIDLQGAYYGYTF. The chain couples TRBV19 to TRBJ1-2, with 9 bases identical to TRBD1. V lost 0 bases, J lost 3 bases, and 5 bases stayed unmatched. The CDR3 sequence is 16 residues long. Germline lookup yields CDR1 LNHDA and CDR2 SQIVND (reference sequence).

The chain links TRBV28 to TRBJ2-7; TRBD1 might be the D (6 bases). Trimming removed 1 base from V and 3 bases from J, with 10 bases in between. The CDR3 runs 14 residues. Germline V lookup: CDR1 MDHEN, CDR2 SYDVKM. DNA for the CDR3: TGTGCCAGCAGTTTATTGCAGGGGAGCTACGAGCAGTACTTC. It yields the protein CASSLLQGSYEQYF.

The rearrangement links TRBV15 to TRBJ2-5; a weak D match, TRBD2 (6 bases). The CDR3 is 15 residues long. The V gene lost 3 bases and the J gene lost 5 bases, with 16 bases spanning the gap. Looked up from germline, CDR1 is LNHNV and CDR2 is YYDKDF (reference sequence). CDR3 protein: CATSRDGGAVETQYF. CDR3 DNA: TGTGCCACCAGCAGGGACGGAGGGGCTGTGGAGACCCAGTACTTC.

The chain combines TRBV28 with TRBJ2-1, with a tentative D call TRBD1 (5 bases). The length of the CDR3 is 13 residues. CDR1 and CDR2 (germline): MDHEN, SYDVKM. Trimming left V 5 bases short and J 12 bases short, with 17 bases between. The CDR3 nucleotides read TGTGCCAGCAGTACAGGCGCGTTATCGTGGCAGTTCTTC. It specifies CASSTGALSWQFF.

The chain has TRBV5-8 and TRBJ2-5; 9 bases match TRBD1. The junction had 10 bases not matched to a gene; V was cut back by 5 bases and J by 2 bases. The CDR3 is 16 amino acids. Germline V gene lookup returns CDR1 SGHTS and CDR2 YDEGEE. CDR3 in DNA: TGTGCCAGCAGTGGGGGACAGGGACCTTCTCAAGAGACCCAGTACTTC. It specifies CASSGGQGPSQETQYF. Complete variable domain (other parts from reference TRBV5-8 and TRBJ2-5): EAGVTQSPTHLIKTRGQQATLRCSPISGHTSVYWYQQALGLGLQFLLWYDEGEERNRGNFPPRFSGRQFPNYSSELNVNALELEDSALYLCASSGGQGPSQETQYFGPGTRLLVL.

This sequence joins TRBV21-1 and TRBJ1-4. TRBV21-1 is described as a pseudogene. CDR3 length: 14 residues. The CDR3 here is CASVGQRGNEKLFF. CDR3 nucleotides: TGTGCCAGCGTCGGCCAGCGGGGGAATGAAAAACTGTTTTTT.

The chain couples TRBV5-4 to TRBJ2-7, with 10 positions matching TRBD1. V shed 3 bases, J shed 7 bases, and the junction held 7 bases outside the gene matches. Looked up from germline, CDR1 is SGHNT and CDR2 is YYREEE (reference sequence). This CDR3 spans 14 amino acids. This CDR3 reads CASSSRQGAPEQYF. The CDR3 region has the DNA TGTGCCAGCAGCTCTAGACAGGGGGCGCCTGAGCAGTACTTC.

V gene TRBV7-9 combines with J gene TRBJ2-3; 9 bases agree with TRBD1. The CDR3 totals 15 residues. Germline loops: CDR1 SEHNR, CDR2 FQNEAQ (reference sequence). V dropped 3 bases and J dropped 6; count of bases not matched to a gene: 7. CDR3 DNA sequence: TGTGCCAGCAGCTTTCGGACAGGGGATCATGATACGCAGTATTTT. This gives the protein CASSFRTGDHDTQYF.

The gene calls are TRBV7-8 and TRBJ1-1, with no clear D. Germline-derived CDR1 and CDR2 are SGHVS and FQNEAQ. Trimming left V 3 bases short and J 5 bases short, with 13 bases between. This CDR3 region has 14 residues. CDR3 DNA sequence: TGTGCCAGCAGCTTTTTCCCGGGAGGAACTGAAGCTTTCTTT. It is translated as CASSFFPGGTEAFF.

This chain uses TRBV2 with TRBJ2-7, with 9 bases fitting TRBD2. Germline CDR1 SNHLY, CDR2 FYNNEI. V lost 6 bases to trimming and J lost 1 base; unmatched junction nucleotides: 10. The CDR3 covers 16 residues. Here the CDR3 DNA reads TGTGCCAGCAGGACCCTCGGGAGCGGGGGGTCCTACGAGCAGTACTTC. It yields the protein CASRTLGSGGSYEQYF.

V is TRBV27 and J is TRBJ1-5, with 8 bases identical to TRBD1. Trimming at V came to 4 bases and at J to 7 bases, leaving 3 bases not matched to a gene. CDR3 size: 13 residues. Germline values: CDR1 MNHEY, CDR2 SMNVEV (reference sequence). DNA of the CDR3: TGTGCCAGCAGTTCCAGGGGGCGGCAGCCCCAGCATTTT. Amino acids: CASSSRGRQPQHF.

The chain uses TRBV11-3 and TRBJ2-7, with D maybe TRBD2 (5 bases). V was pared by 5 bases and J by 0 bases, with 11 bases between. The CDR3 runs to 14 residues. Germline assignment: CDR1 SGHNT and CDR2 YENEEA. The CDR3 here is CASSPDGVSYEQYF. The DNA for the CDR3 is TGTGCCAGCAGCCCCGACGGGGTCTCCTACGAGCAGTACTTC.

The chain is built from TRBV27 and TRBJ1-1; D is uncertain. With 3 bases removed from V and 7 bases from J, the gap between germline ends came to 15 bases. Germline assignment: CDR1 MNHEY and CDR2 SMNVEV (reference sequence). The CDR3 is 14 residues long. The CDR3 DNA follows: TGTGCCAGCAGTTTCTTCACGACCGGGAATGAAGCTTTCTTT. Its translation: CASSFFTTGNEAFF.

V and J are TRBV5-1 and TRBJ1-2; TRBD1 matches at 7 bases. The CDR3 runs to 14 residues. Germline loops: CDR1 SGHRS, CDR2 YFSETQ. V shed 5 bases, J shed 7 bases, and the junction held 11 bases outside the gene matches. The CDR3 here is CASSVTGPWSGYTF. CDR3 DNA: TGCGCCAGCAGTGTGACAGGGCCCTGGAGTGGCTACACCTTC.

The chain couples TRBV4-1 to TRBJ2-1, with TRBD1 matching over 10 bases. Germline CDR1 and CDR2: MGHRA and YSYEKL. Trimming took 0 bases from V and 13 from J; bases not matched to a gene: 6. The CDR3 covers 14 residues. CDR3 loop: CASSQEGQGPEQFF. CDR3 DNA sequence: TGCGCCAGCAGCCAAGAGGGACAGGGGCCGGAACAGTTCTTC.

The rearrangement uses TRBV12-3 or TRBV12-4 and TRBJ1-5; weak D call: TRBD1 (6 bases). The V gene lost 6 bases and the J gene lost 7 bases, with 13 bases spanning the gap. The CDR3 is 13 residues long. In DNA, the CDR3 is TGTGCCAGCAGGGGCTACAGGGACCAGCCCCAGCATTTT. Protein product: CASRGYRDQPQHF.

V gene TRBV19 combines with J gene TRBJ2-4; 8 bases match TRBD1. CDR3 length: 17 residues. CDR1 is LNHDA, CDR2 SQIVND, per germline (reference sequence). J was trimmed by 0 bases and V by 7 bases; bases with no gene match: 11. CDR3 loop: CASKVQGASLAKNIQYF. CDR3 DNA sequence: TGTGCCAGTAAAGTTCAGGGGGCCTCTCTAGCCAAAAACATTCAGTACTTC.